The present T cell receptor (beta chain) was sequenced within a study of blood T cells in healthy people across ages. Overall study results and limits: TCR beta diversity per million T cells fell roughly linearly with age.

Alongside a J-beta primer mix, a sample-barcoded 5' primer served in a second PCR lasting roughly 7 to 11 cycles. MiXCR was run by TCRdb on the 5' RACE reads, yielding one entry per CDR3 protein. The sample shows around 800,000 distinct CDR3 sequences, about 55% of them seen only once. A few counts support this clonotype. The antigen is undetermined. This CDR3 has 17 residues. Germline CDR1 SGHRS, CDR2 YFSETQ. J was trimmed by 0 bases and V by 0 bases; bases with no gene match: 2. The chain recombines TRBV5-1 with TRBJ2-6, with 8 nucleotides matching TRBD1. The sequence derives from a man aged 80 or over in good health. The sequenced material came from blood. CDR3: CASSLATGVSGANVLTF. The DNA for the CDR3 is TGCGCCAGCAGCTTGGCGACAGGGGTCTCTGGGGCCAACGTCCTGACTTTC.